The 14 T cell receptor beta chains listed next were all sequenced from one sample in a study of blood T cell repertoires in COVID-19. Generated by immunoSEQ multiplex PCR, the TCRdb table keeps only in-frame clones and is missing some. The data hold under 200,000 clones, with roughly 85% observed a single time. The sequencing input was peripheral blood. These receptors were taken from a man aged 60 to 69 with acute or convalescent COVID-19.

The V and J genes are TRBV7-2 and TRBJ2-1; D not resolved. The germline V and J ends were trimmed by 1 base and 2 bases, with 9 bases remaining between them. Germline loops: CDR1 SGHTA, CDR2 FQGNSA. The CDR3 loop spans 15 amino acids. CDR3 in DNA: TGTGCCAGCAGCTTAGATTACAGTACCTACAATGAGCAGTTCTTC. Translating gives CASSLDYSTYNEQFF. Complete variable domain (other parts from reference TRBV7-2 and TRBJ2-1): GAGVSQSPSNKVTEKGKDVELRCDPISGHTALYWYRQSLGQGLEFLIYFQGNSAPDKSGLPSDRFSAERTGGSVSTLTIQRTQQEDSAVYLCASSLDYSTYNEQFFGPGTRLTVL.

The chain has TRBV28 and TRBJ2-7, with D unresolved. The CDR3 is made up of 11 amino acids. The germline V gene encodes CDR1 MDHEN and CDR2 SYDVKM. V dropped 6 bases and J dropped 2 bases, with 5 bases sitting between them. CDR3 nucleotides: TGTGCCAGCAGCCAGACCTACGAGCAGTACTTC. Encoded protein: CASSQTYEQYF.

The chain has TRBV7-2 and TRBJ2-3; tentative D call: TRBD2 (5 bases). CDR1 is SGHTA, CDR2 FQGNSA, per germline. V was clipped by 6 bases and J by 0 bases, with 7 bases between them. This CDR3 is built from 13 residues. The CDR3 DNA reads TGTGCCAGCAGGAGGGCTAGCACAGATACGCAGTATTTT. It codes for CASRRASTDTQYF. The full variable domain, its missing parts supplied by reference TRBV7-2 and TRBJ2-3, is GAGVSQSPSNKVTEKGKDVELRCDPISGHTALYWYRQSLGQGLEFLIYFQGNSAPDKSGLPSDRFSAERTGGSVSTLTIQRTQQEDSAVYLCASRRASTDTQYFGPGTRLTVL.

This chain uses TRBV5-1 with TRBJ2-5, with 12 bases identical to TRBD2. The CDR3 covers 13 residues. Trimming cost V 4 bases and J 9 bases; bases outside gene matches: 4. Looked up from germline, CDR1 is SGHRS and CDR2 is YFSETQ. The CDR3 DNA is TGCGCCAGCAGCGTGCGACTAGCGGGGGCCCAGTACTTC. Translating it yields CASSVRLAGAQYF.

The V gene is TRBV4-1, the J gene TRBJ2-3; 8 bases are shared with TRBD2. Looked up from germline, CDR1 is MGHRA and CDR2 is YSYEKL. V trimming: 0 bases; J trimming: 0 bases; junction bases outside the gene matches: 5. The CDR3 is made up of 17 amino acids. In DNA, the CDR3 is TGCGCCAGCAGCCAAGATGCGGCTAGCGGGAGCACAGATACGCAGTATTTT. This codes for CASSQDAASGSTDTQYF.

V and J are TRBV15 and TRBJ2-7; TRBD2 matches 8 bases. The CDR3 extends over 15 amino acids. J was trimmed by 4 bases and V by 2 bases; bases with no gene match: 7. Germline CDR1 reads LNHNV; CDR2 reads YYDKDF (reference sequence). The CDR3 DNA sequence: TGTGCCACCAGCAGAATACTAGCGGCGGCTTACGAGCAGTACTTC. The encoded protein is CATSRILAAAYEQYF.

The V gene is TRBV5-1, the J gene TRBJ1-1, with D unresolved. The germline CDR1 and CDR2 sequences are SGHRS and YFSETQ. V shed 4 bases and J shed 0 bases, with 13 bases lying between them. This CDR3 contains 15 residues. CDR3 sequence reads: CASSPTNGVNTEAFF. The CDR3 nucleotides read TGCGCCAGCAGCCCTACCAACGGGGTGAACACTGAAGCTTTCTTT. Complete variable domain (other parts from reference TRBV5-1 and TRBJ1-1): KAGVTQTPRYLIKTRGQQVTLSCSPISGHRSVSWYQQTPGQGLQFLFEYFSETQRNKGNFPGRFSGRQFSNSRSEMNVSTLELGDSALYLCASSPTNGVNTEAFFGQGTRLTVV.

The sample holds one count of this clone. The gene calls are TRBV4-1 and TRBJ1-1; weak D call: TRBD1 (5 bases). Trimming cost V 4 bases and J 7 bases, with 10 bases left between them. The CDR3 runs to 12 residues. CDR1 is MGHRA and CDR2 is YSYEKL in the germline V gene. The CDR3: CASSLAGFEAFF. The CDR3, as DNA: TGCGCCAGCAGCCTAGCAGGGTTTGAAGCTTTCTTT.

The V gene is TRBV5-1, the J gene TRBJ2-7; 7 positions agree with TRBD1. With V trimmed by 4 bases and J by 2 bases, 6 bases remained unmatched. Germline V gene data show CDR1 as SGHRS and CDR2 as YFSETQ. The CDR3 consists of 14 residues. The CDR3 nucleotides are TGCGCCAGCAGCCTTGGGACAGCGGCCTACGAGCAGTACTTC. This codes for CASSLGTAAYEQYF.

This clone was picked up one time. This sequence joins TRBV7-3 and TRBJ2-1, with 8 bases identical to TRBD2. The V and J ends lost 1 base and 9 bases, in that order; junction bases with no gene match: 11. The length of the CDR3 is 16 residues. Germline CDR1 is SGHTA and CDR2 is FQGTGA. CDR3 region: CASSLRSSGGPGEQFF. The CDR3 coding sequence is TGTGCCAGCAGCTTAAGGTCTTCGGGAGGGCCGGGTGAGCAGTTCTTC.

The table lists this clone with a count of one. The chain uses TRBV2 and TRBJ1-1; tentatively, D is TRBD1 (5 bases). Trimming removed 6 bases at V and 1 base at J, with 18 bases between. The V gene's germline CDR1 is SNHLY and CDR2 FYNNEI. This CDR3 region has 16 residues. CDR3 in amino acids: CASSVLSGTGNTEAFF. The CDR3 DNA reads TGTGCCAGCAGCGTATTATCCGGGACTGGGAACACTGAAGCTTTCTTT. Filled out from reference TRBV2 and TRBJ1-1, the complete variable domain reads EPEVTQTPSHQVTQMGQEVILRCVPISNHLYFYWYRQILGQKVEFLVSFYNNEISEKSEIFDDQFSVERPDGSNFTLKIRSTKLEDSAMYFCASSVLSGTGNTEAFFGQGTRLTVV.

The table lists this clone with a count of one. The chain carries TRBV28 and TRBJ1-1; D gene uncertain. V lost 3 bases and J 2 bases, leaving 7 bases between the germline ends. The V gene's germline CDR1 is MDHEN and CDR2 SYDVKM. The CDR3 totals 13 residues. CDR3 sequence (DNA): TGTGCCAGCAGTTTCGCGAGTAACACTGAAGCTTTCTTT. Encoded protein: CASSFASNTEAFF.

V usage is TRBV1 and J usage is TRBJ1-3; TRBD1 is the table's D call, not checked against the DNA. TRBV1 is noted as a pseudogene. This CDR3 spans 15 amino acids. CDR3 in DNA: TGCACCAGCAGCCAAATGACAGGGTCCTCTCACACCATATATTTT. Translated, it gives CTSSQMTGSSHTIYF.

CDR3: CASSQDQVPAYGYTF. The CDR3 DNA reads TGTGCCAGCAGCCAAGATCAGGTACCTGCCTATGGCTACACCTTC. This rearrangement joins TRBV14 to TRBJ1-2; D is unresolved. The CDR3 is 15 amino acids. Germline assignment: CDR1 SGHDN and CDR2 FVKESK. The ends were cut back, 0 bases at V and 4 bases at J, with 12 bases in the middle.